This entry features one T cell receptor (beta chain) sequence. This sample is part of a study of blood T cell repertoires in COVID-19. In the original processing: Estimated nucleated cell counts came from reference gene primer amplification. Libraries were prepared by immunoSEQ multiplex PCR; TCRdb keeps only in-frame clonotypes and omits some of them. Clonal size and the V and J genes are those of that table, whereas D and trimming came from the DNA. The sample holds roughly 230,000 clones, about nine tenths seen once. The CDR3 runs 16 residues. Trimming shortened V by 8 bases and J by 4 bases, and 21 bases separated the two germline ends. CDR1 is LNHDA and CDR2 is SQIVND in the germline V gene (reference sequence). Ages ranged from about 18 to 89 years, with residence in about 23 US areas.

The source is a man aged 25 to 40 in a cohort exposed to, infected with or recovered from COVID-19 (not recorded which). The chain is built from TRBV19 and TRBJ1-5; TRBD1 might be the D (6 bases). The sample was PBMCs or T cells enriched from blood (not recorded which). The CDR3 coding sequence is TGTGCCAGTCGCTCCCCGCTAGGGGGAATTAATCAGCCCCAGCATTTT. This encodes CASRSPLGGINQPQHF.